This TCR beta chain is drawn from a study of breast tumors, draining lymph nodes, adjacent tissues. Study-level points and caveats: Tumors had less TCR diversity than lymph nodes, more than nontumor tissue.

MiXCR, applied by TCRdb to the multiplex PCR reads, yields one record per CDR3 protein. In the table there are roughly 260,000 distinct CDR3 sequences, around 30% of which are singletons. The lymph nodes were axillary draining lymph nodes from breast cancer patients. V lost 1 base and J 6 bases, leaving 14 bases between the germline ends. Germline V gene sequence: CDR1 LNHDA, CDR2 SQIVND (reference sequence). The CDR3 contains 15 residues. This clonotype was observed many times. The antigen is unknown. Sequencing input: axillary lymph node tissue. The rearrangement uses TRBV19 and TRBJ2-3, with D hard to call. This receptor was obtained from a female donor with breast cancer. Some clones in this sample may be carry-over from other donors' samples. The CDR3 protein is CASSIGMNPADTQYF. The DNA of the CDR3 is TGTGCCAGTAGTATAGGGATGAACCCGGCGGATACGCAGTATTTT.